This T cell receptor (beta chain) comes out of a study of T-cell memory formation after mild COVID-19 (dated by TCRdb to about 2021). A note on the overall study: TCR sequence clusters from the two donors were largely donor specific. The cohort was made up of two young adult volunteers, one female and one male, who were previously healthy. T-cell clones expanding and contracting after mild COVID-19 in a couple of donors were tracked by longitudinal TCRalpha and TCRbeta repertoire sequencing.

This clonotype was seen at least ten times. Its antigen remains undetermined. Base qualities are not at hand, and no much larger clone is one base apart. Ficoll-Paque density gradient centrifugation was used to isolate PBMCs. General conclusions and limits of the study: SARS-CoV-2 specificity of the second-wave clones peaking on day 37 was not confirmed. Balanced CD4/CD8 phenotypes were observed for clones contracting from day 15 to 85, whereas a bias towards CD4+ was observed for a second wave of clones expanding from day 15 to 37. Contracting CD4+ clones were found mainly in CM and EM memory subsets, while CD8+ clones were enriched in EMRA. Some responding clones were found in pre-infection memory, which suggests that pre-existing cross-reactive memory T cells took part in the SARS-CoV-2 response. The study covered only a couple of mild cases, and larger cohorts including severe cases with pre-infection samples were considered necessary.

The data were produced on an Illumina NovaSeq 6000. cDNA libraries for TCRalpha and TCRbeta were prepared by 5'RACE using constant-segment primers, with sample barcodes and unique molecular identifiers added. RNA was extracted from every sample with Trizol reagent. Amplification of the libraries took two PCR steps, and the second step added a second sample barcode plus Illumina TruSeq adapters. Sequencing of the libraries was done on an Illumina NovaSeq, producing 2 x 150 bp paired-end reads. The authors processed their data as follows. Demultiplexing of reads and collapsing into UMI-guided consensus sequences were performed with migec v1.2.7. With mixcr v2.1.11, UMI consensuses were aligned to TRA and TRB V and J templates and assembled into clonotypes. A clonotype was counted as expanded or contracted only if both edgeR and NoisET called the change significant, with noise models trained on biological replicates. For edgeR calls, the thresholds were a false discovery rate-adjusted p below 0.01 and a log2 fold-change of 1. PCA with hierarchical clustering of max-normalized trajectories of the 1000 most abundant clonotypes was used as exploratory dynamics analysis. Separately sequenced CD4+ and CD8+ repertoires were used to assign the CD4 or CD8 phenotype of responding clones. The public reads were run again by TCRdb, first through fastp at Q25 and then through MiXCR, and only productive beta chains were kept. Every CDR3 protein is listed once, alongside the most common genes and DNA of its rows. It is TCRdb's table, rather than the study itself, that gives the V and J calls and clone size. For this sample there are roughly 250,000 distinct CDR3 sequences; about 16% appear just once. Jointly, the top ten make up 3% to 4.5% of the sample.

The junction carries 7 bases between V and J, which are trimmed by 10 bases and 5 bases respectively. The CDR3 covers 10 residues, taking in both the cysteine and the phenylalanine. CDR3 DNA is the only sequence kept; it has 30 bases, read in frame from the first base. For CDR1 and CDR2, the germline V gene (reference sequence) lists MNHNY and SVGAGI. Sequencing used PBMCs or a T cell subset sorted from them (not recorded which). The source is a young man who had mild COVID-19 (a few samples of this study predate the infection). The sample titles of this study are shuffled in the database, so cell type and time point are left out; the donor was told from shared clones. Recombination connected TRBV6-6 to TRBJ2-3; TRBD2 is possibly the D segment (5 matching bases). This receptor carries the CDR3 CATGIDTQYF. DNA sequence: TGTGCCACGGGGATAGATACGCAGTATTTT.